The next 13 T cell receptor beta chains were all read from a single sample in a study of regulatory and conventional T cells in RAG deficiency. This table comes from immunoSEQ multiplex PCR, and its TCRdb copy is limited to in-frame clones, with some not included. Counted here are roughly 10,000 clones, 90% to 95% occurring once; the ten biggest clones make up almost 1.5%. Blood CD4+ CD25-low CD127-high conventional T cells supplied the genomic DNA template. What was sequenced was CD4+ effector T cells sorted from blood. The receptors here all came from a human donor with RAG deficiency presenting as severe combined immunodeficiency.

V gene TRBV2 combines with J gene TRBJ2-5; D gene uncertain. From germline, CDR1 is SNHLY and CDR2 FYNNEI. The V end lost 7 bases, the J end lost 2 bases, and 14 bases lay between the germline ends. The CDR3 is 14 amino acids. Written as DNA, the CDR3 is TGTGCCAGCAAGGCCCGGGCAGTGCAAGAGACCCAGTACTTC. This gives the protein CASKARAVQETQYF.

V and J are TRBV29-1 and TRBJ1-3, with D perhaps matching TRBD1 (5 bases). V gave up 5 bases and J gave up 0 bases, with 8 bases separating them. CDR1 is SQVTM, CDR2 ANQGSEA, per germline. The CDR3 is 13 residues long. DNA for the CDR3: TGCAGCGTTCGGACAAACTCTGGAAACACCATATATTTT. It encodes CSVRTNSGNTIYF.

This clone was recorded a few times. V and J are TRBV7-2 and TRBJ1-5; D remains ambiguous. V was clipped by 2 bases and J by 3 bases, with 8 bases between them. The length of the CDR3 is 14 residues. Germline V lookup: CDR1 SGHTA, CDR2 FQGNSA. CDR3 protein: CASSLTRDNQPQHF. The CDR3, as DNA: TGTGCCAGCAGCTTAACTAGGGACAATCAGCCCCAGCATTTT.

This chain uses TRBV5-1 with TRBJ2-1; D not resolved. V lost 0 bases, J lost 6 bases, and 7 bases lay in between. Germline CDR1 reads SGHRS; CDR2 reads YFSETQ. The CDR3 is made up of 13 amino acids. The CDR3 region is CASSLVPGNEQFF. The CDR3 coding sequence is TGCGCCAGCAGCTTGGTACCTGGCAATGAGCAGTTCTTC.

The chain combines TRBV19 with TRBJ1-5; D is possibly TRBD1 (5 bases). This CDR3 has 11 amino acids. Trimming shortened V by 3 bases and J by 11 bases, and 8 bases separated the two germline ends. Germline V CDR1 and CDR2: LNHDA, SQIVND (reference sequence). This chain's CDR3 is CASSMDTTQHF. The CDR3 bases are TGTGCCAGTAGTATGGACACGACCCAGCATTTT.

The chain joins TRBV14 to TRBJ2-2; D is uncertain. The CDR3 consists of 14 residues. The ends were cut back, 5 bases at V and 4 bases at J, with 11 bases in the middle. Looked up from germline, CDR1 is SGHDN and CDR2 is FVKESK. This CDR3 reads CASSVRRVTGELFF. CDR3 DNA sequence: TGTGCCAGCAGCGTCCGACGGGTCACCGGGGAGCTGTTTTTT.

The chain links TRBV2 to TRBJ1-3; a possible D gene is TRBD1 (5 bases). Trimming took off 4 bases at V and 0 bases at J, with 7 bases between the two ends. CDR1 is SNHLY, CDR2 FYNNEI, per germline. The CDR3 has 14 residues. For the CDR3, the DNA is TGTGCCAGCAGTGGACAGAGCTCTGGAAACACCATATATTTT. Protein: CASSGQSSGNTIYF.

The chain carries TRBV7-2 and TRBJ2-5; D is possibly TRBD1 (5 bases). Trimming shortened V by 0 bases and J by 2 bases, and 16 bases separated the two germline ends. The germline gives CDR1 SGHTA, CDR2 FQGNSA. The CDR3 length is 17 residues. CDR3 residues: CASSLASTAVVQETQYF. The CDR3 DNA is TGTGCCAGCAGCTTAGCTTCGACAGCCGTAGTTCAAGAGACCCAGTACTTC.

The chain carries TRBV18 and TRBJ1-2, with 9 bases matching TRBD1. CDR3 length equals 15 residues. CDR1 is KGHSH and CDR2 is LQKENI in the germline V gene. V lost 3 bases and J lost 8; bases outside the gene matches: 10. CDR3 residues: CASSPVGQGDMGYTF. Written as DNA, the CDR3 is TGTGCCAGCTCACCTGTGGGACAGGGTGATATGGGCTACACCTTC.

The rearrangement links TRBV19 to TRBJ1-2; tentatively, D is TRBD1 (5 bases). Looked up from germline, CDR1 is LNHDA and CDR2 is SQIVND (reference sequence). The CDR3 covers 12 residues. Trimming left V 10 bases short and J 7 bases short, with 16 bases between. Here the CDR3 reads CATSTDLGGYTF. The CDR3 coding sequence is TGTGCCACCTCGACAGACTTAGGTGGCTACACCTTC.

The chain has TRBV6-5 and TRBJ1-1; D is possibly TRBD1 (6 bases). CDR3 size: 14 residues. Trimming stripped 2 bases from V and 1 base from J, with 8 bases between. Germline assignment: CDR1 MNHEY and CDR2 SVGAGI. The CDR3 region has the DNA TGTGCCAGCAGTTACGGGGGGCAGAACACTGAAGCTTTCTTT. It codes for CASSYGGQNTEAFF.

The V call is TRBV5-1, the J call TRBJ2-1; 9 bases are a match to TRBD1. V was clipped by 5 bases and J by 4 bases; unmatched bases: 1. CDR1 is SGHRS and CDR2 is YFSETQ in the germline V gene. This CDR3 region has 13 residues. Here the CDR3 DNA reads TGCGCCAGCAGGGACAGGGGTTACAATGAGCAGTTCTTC. Translation gives CASRDRGYNEQFF.

This chain uses TRBV15 with TRBJ1-5; D gene unclear. V was cut by 2 bases and J by 7 bases, with 9 bases left in between. Germline V lookup: CDR1 LNHNV, CDR2 YYDKDF (reference sequence). CDR3 size: 13 residues. CDR3 bases: TGTGCCACCAGCAGACAGGAAGGACAGCCCCAGCATTTT. This codes for CATSRQEGQPQHF. The full variable domain, completed using reference TRBV15 and TRBJ1-5, is DAMVIQNPRYQVTQFGKPVTLSCSQTLNHNVMYWYQQKSSQAPKLLFHYYDKDFNNEADTPDNFQSRRPNTSFCFLDIRSPGLGDTAMYLCATSRQEGQPQHFGDGTRLSIL.